Listed below are T cell receptor beta chains from one sample, sequenced in a study of blood T cell repertoires in COVID-19. Measured with immunoSEQ multiplex PCR; TCRdb has only the in-frame clones, and not every one. This sample has 200,000 or so clones, with roughly 80% found just once. The material sequenced was peripheral blood. These receptors were taken from a man aged 55 to 70 with COVID-19, enrolled during active disease. CDR3s include the opening cysteine and the closing phenylalanine or tryptophan. Each record gives: clone size, J gene, CDR3 length, V gene, D gene, CDR3 DNA, CDR3 protein. The D gene is left open where the match is weak. The size of a clone is reported for some rows only, either as once, few or many, or as a class for expanded clones.

few,TRBJ1-5,16,TRBV6-1,.,TGTGCCAGCAGTGAAGAGGCAGCCAGAGGGTATCAGCCCCAGCATTTT,CASSEEAARGYQPQHF
.,TRBJ1-5,15,TRBV9,.,TGTGCCAGCAGCAAACAGGGTTGGGGCAATCAGCCCCAGCATTTT,CASSKQGWGNQPQHF
.,TRBJ2-2,15,TRBV2,TRBD2,TGTGCCAGCAAAAGCGGGAGGCTGAACACCGGGGAGCTGTTTTTT,CASKSGRLNTGELFF
.,TRBJ2-1,16,TRBV7-2,.,TGTGCCAGCAGCCCTGACAGGCCTATCTCCTACAATGAGCAGTTCTTC,CASSPDRPISYNEQFF
.,TRBJ2-7,15,TRBV6-6,TRBD2,TGTGCCAGCAGTTACGTAGCGGGATACTCCTACGAGCAGTACTTC,CASSYVAGYSYEQYF
.,TRBJ2-2,12,TRBV3-1/TRBV3-2,.,TGTGCCAGCAACATTTTCACCGGGGAGCTGTTTTTT,CASNIFTGELFF
.,TRBJ1-1,13,TRBV2,.,TGTGCCAGCAAATCTACAGCGAACACTGAAGCTTTCTTT,CASKSTANTEAFF
.,TRBJ1-3,16,TRBV5-8,.,TGTGCCAGCAGCAAAGGAGGTGTGGAGCCATGGAACACCATATATTTT,CASSKGGVEPWNTIYF
.,TRBJ2-1,16,TRBV11-2,TRBD1,TGTGCCAGCAGCTTAGTGAAAAGAGACAGGGGGAATGAGCAGTTCTTC,CASSLVKRDRGNEQFF
.,TRBJ1-2,16,TRBV19,.,TGTGCCAGTAGTACCTACGGGACATTGACTAACTATGGCTACACCTTC,CASSTYGTLTNYGYTF
.,TRBJ2-1,16,TRBV18,.,TGTGCCAGCTCACCACGAGGTTTGGTACACTACAATGAGCAGTTCTTC,CASSPRGLVHYNEQFF
.,TRBJ2-2,15,TRBV10-3,.,TGTGCCATCAGGCGGACAGAAGCGAACACCGGGGAGCTGTTTTTT,CAIRRTEANTGELFF
.,TRBJ2-1,16,TRBV5-1,TRBD2,TGCGCCAGCAGCTTTAGCGGGGGAGGCTCCTACAATGAGCAGTTCTTC,CASSFSGGGSYNEQFF
.,TRBJ2-7,14,TRBV5-5,.,TGTGCCAGCAGCTTGGTGGCGGGACAGTACGAGCAGTACTTC,CASSLVAGQYEQYF
.,TRBJ1-2,12,TRBV15,.,TGTGCCACCAGCAGAGATCGAGCTGGCTACACCTTC,CATSRDRAGYTF
.,TRBJ1-1,16,TRBV6-6,TRBD1,TGTGCCAGCAAAACCGTACAGGGGCAAGCGAACACTGAAGCTTTCTTT,CASKTVQGQANTEAFF
.,TRBJ2-7,16,TRBV24-1,TRBD2,TGTGCCACCAGTGATCCGGGACTAGCGGGGGGCTACGAGCAGTACTTC,CATSDPGLAGGYEQYF
.,TRBJ1-5,13,TRBV7-9,.,TGTGCCAGCAGCTTAGATTATAATCAGCCCCAGCATTTT,CASSLDYNQPQHF
.,TRBJ1-1,13,TRBV2,.,TGTGCCAGCAGTGAAGAGAGTAACACTGAAGCTTTCTTT,CASSEESNTEAFF
.,TRBJ1-1,15,TRBV27,.,TGTGCCAGCAGTCCCCCCCACCCACTCGGCACTGAAGCTTTCTTT,CASSPPHPLGTEAFF
.,TRBJ2-3,16,TRBV7-9,.,TGTGCCAGCAGCTTTCTCACGGGAGAGGGCACAGATACGCAGTATTTT,CASSFLTGEGTDTQYF
.,TRBJ1-5,13,TRBV6-4,.,TGTGCCAGCAGTGACTTTAGAAATCAGCCCCAGCATTTT,CASSDFRNQPQHF
few,TRBJ1-2,16,TRBV10-3,.,TGTGCCATCAGTGAGCGGAAAACAGGGACCCTCTATGGCTACACCTTC,CAISERKTGTLYGYTF
.,TRBJ1-3,13,TRBV5-8,.,TGTGCCAGCAGTCCGGGGGGCGGAAACACCATATATTTT,CASSPGGGNTIYF
.,TRBJ2-1,15,TRBV19,TRBD2,TGTGCCAGTAGGTCATCTAGCGGGAGGGCGGTAAAGCAGTTCTTC,CASRSSSGRAVKQFF
.,TRBJ1-1,15,TRBV7-2,.,TGTGCCAGCAAAGGGGGGGGCGGAAGGTGGACTGAAGCTTTCTTT,CASKGGGGRWTEAFF
.,TRBJ2-2,16,TRBV5-4,.,TGTGCCAGCAGCTCCCTAGGACAGTCGAACACCGGGGAGCTGTTTTTT,CASSSLGQSNTGELFF
.,TRBJ1-1,18,TRBV27,.,TGTGCCAGCAGTTCCTACGCCGGGACAAAAAACGAGGACACTGAAGCTTTCTTT,CASSSYAGTKNEDTEAFF
.,TRBJ1-3,14,TRBV6-1,.,TGTGCCAGCAGTGTAATCAGCTCTGGAAACACCATATATTTT,CASSVISSGNTIYF
.,TRBJ1-2,15,TRBV6-5,TRBD1,TGTGCCAGCAGCACCGGGACAGGGGGTGGCTATGGCTACACCTTC,CASSTGTGGGYGYTF
.,TRBJ1-1,15,TRBV28,TRBD1,TGTGCCAGCAGGCGACCCGGGACAGTGAACACTGAAGCTTTCTTT,CASRRPGTVNTEAFF
.,TRBJ2-2,16,TRBV28,TRBD2,TGTGCCCCGAAGGCTAGCGGGAGATGGGACACCGGGGAGCTGTTTTTT,CAPKASGRWDTGELFF
.,TRBJ2-5,15,TRBV5-4,.,TGTGCCAGCAGCCACGGAGGGGACGGCCAAGAGACCCAGTACTTC,CASSHGGDGQETQYF
.,TRBJ1-5,15,TRBV27,.,TGTGCCAGCAGACAGGGTTCTGGTCCCAATCAGCCCCAGCATTTT,CASRQGSGPNQPQHF
.,TRBJ1-2,13,TRBV19,.,TGTGCCAGTAGTAACAGGGACCTCTATGGCTACACCTTC,CASSNRDLYGYTF
.,TRBJ1-1,16,TRBV5-1,TRBD1,TGCGCCAGCAGCCCGAGAGGACAGGGCGCGGACACTGAAGCTTTCTTT,CASSPRGQGADTEAFF
.,TRBJ2-7,15,TRBV28,.,TGTGCCAGCAGCTCCGGGACTCCGGTTAGCGACGAGCAGTACTTC,CASSSGTPVSDEQYF
.,TRBJ1-1,14,TRBV2,.,TGTGCCAGCAGATTGGACAGCTTGGGCACTGAAGCTTTCTTT,CASRLDSLGTEAFF
.,TRBJ1-3,17,TRBV24-1,.,TGTGCCACCAGTGACTACCTAAGACAAAGCTCTGGAAACACCATATATTTT,CATSDYLRQSSGNTIYF
.,TRBJ1-4,14,TRBV27,TRBD1,TGTGCCAGCAGTTTCGGCAGGGGGCAAGGAAAACTGTTTTTT,CASSFGRGQGKLFF
.,TRBJ1-2,12,TRBV25-1,.,TGTGCCAGCAGTGCCCGACAGGAAACCTACACCTTC,CASSARQETYTF
.,TRBJ1-1,15,TRBV6-5,.,TGTGCCAGCGCCGCCCTTTCGACAGGAAGTACTGAAGCTTTCTTT,CASAALSTGSTEAFF
.,TRBJ1-2,16,TRBV9,.,TGTGCCAGCAGCCCCCGATCCGGGAGAGGGATCTATGGCTACACCTTC,CASSPRSGRGIYGYTF
.,TRBJ2-2,13,TRBV19,.,TGTGCCAGTAGTACGACTTGGACCGGGGAGCTGTTTTTT,CASSTTWTGELFF
.,TRBJ1-2,14,TRBV27,TRBD1,TGTGCCAGCAGTTTAGTCAGGGGGCGGAGTGGCTACACCTTC,CASSLVRGRSGYTF
.,TRBJ2-5,13,TRBV2,.,TGTGCCAGCAGTGATAGAGCGGGTGAGACCCAGTACTTC,CASSDRAGETQYF
.,TRBJ2-2,15,TRBV7-9,.,TGTGCCAGCAGTCCTGGGCAGGCTCGCACCGGGGAGCTGTTTTTT,CASSPGQARTGELFF
.,TRBJ1-5,15,TRBV6-2/TRBV6-3,TRBD1,TGTGCCAGCAGCCGGGACAGGGGGAGCAATCAGCCCCAGCATTTT,CASSRDRGSNQPQHF
few,TRBJ1-2,16,TRBV4-3,.,TGCGCCAGCAGCCAAGATAATCAGGCAGCTTGGTATGGCTACACCTTC,CASSQDNQAAWYGYTF
few,TRBJ1-4,13,TRBV29-1,.,TGCAGCGTTGAGTCGACAGGAAGGGAAAAACTGTTTTTT,CSVESTGREKLFF
once,TRBJ2-7,14,TRBV6-5,TRBD1,TGTGCCACCCGGACCACGGGACAGGGCTACGAGCAGTACTTC,CATRTTGQGYEQYF
.,TRBJ1-1,13,TRBV12-3/TRBV12-4,TRBD1,TGTGCCAGCAGCGAACAGGGGTGGACTGAAGCTTTCTTT,CASSEQGWTEAFF
.,TRBJ1-2,11,TRBV12-3/TRBV12-4,.,TGTGCCAGCAGAGCCGACAGCCGAGGTCGATTC,CASRADSRGRF
.,TRBJ1-1,16,TRBV19,.,TGTGCCAGTAGTATAGGGGTGGAGGCCCGGAACGCTGAAGCTTTCTTT,CASSIGVEARNAEAFF
.,TRBJ2-5,14,TRBV10-1,.,TGCGCCAGCAGTGCAGGGGCGCGGGAAGAGACCCAGTACTTC,CASSAGAREETQYF
.,TRBJ1-1,14,TRBV9,.,TGTGCCAGCAGCGAACCTAGCGGGTTGACTGAAGCTTTCTTT,CASSEPSGLTEAFF
few,TRBJ1-1,14,TRBV7-2,.,TGTGCCAGCAGCTTCCCCCATCCGGGACTCCCAGCTTTCTTT,CASSFPHPGLPAFF
once,TRBJ1-1,13,TRBV5-1,.,TGCGCCAGCAGCATTACTATGAACACTGAAGCTTTCTTT,CASSITMNTEAFF
.,TRBJ2-7,15,TRBV6-5,TRBD1,TGTGCCAGCAGCCTTAGGGACAGGGGAGCCTACGAGCAGTACTTC,CASSLRDRGAYEQYF